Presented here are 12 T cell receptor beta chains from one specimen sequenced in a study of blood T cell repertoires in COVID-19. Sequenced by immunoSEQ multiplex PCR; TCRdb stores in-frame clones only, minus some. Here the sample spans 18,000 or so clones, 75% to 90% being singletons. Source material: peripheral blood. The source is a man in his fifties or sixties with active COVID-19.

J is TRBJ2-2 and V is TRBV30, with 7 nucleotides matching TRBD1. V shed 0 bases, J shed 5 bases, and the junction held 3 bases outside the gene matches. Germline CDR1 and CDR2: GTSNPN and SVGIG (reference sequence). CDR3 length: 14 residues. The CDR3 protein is CAWSVLTGTGELFF. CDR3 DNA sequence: TGTGCCTGGAGTGTACTGACAGGGACCGGGGAGCTGTTTTTT.

The CDR3 protein is CASSRRGTSGANVLTF. CDR3 DNA sequence: TGTGCCAGCAGCCGCAGGGGAACCTCTGGGGCCAACGTCCTGACTTTC. V usage is TRBV5-6 and J usage is TRBJ2-6; tentatively, D is TRBD1 (6 bases). The germline gives CDR1 SGHDT, CDR2 YYEEEE. Trimming cost V 4 bases and J 0 bases, with 11 bases left between them. This CDR3 comprises 16 residues.

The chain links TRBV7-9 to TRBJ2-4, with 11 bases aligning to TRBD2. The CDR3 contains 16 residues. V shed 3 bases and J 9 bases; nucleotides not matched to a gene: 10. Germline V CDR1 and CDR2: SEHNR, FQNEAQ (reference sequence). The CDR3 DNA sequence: TGTGCCAGCAGCTTCTTACCTAGCGGGAGGCCCGGCATTCAGTACTTC. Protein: CASSFLPSGRPGIQYF.

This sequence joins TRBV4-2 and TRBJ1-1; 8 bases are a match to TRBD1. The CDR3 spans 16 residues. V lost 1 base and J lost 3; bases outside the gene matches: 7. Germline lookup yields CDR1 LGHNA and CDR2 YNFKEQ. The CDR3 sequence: CASSQGIGQGDTEAFF. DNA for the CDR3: TGTGCCAGCAGCCAAGGAATTGGACAGGGCGACACTGAAGCTTTCTTT.

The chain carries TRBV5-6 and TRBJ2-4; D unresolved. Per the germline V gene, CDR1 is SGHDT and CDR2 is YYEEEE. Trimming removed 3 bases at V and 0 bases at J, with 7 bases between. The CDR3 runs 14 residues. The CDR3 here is CASSSPLAKNIQYF. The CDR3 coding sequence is TGTGCCAGCAGCTCCCCCCTAGCCAAAAACATTCAGTACTTC. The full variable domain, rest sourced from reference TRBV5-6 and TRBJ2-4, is DAGVTQSPTHLIKTRGQQVTLRCSPKSGHDTVSWYQQALGQGPQFIFQYYEEEERQRGNFPDRFSGHQFPNYSSELNVNALLLGDSALYLCASSSPLAKNIQYFGAGTRLSVL.

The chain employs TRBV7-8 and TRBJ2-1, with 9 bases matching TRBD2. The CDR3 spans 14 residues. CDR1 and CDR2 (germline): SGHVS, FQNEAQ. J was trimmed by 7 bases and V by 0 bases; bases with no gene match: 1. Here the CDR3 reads CASSLASGRNEQFF. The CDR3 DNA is TGTGCCAGCAGCTTAGCTAGCGGGAGAAATGAGCAGTTCTTC.

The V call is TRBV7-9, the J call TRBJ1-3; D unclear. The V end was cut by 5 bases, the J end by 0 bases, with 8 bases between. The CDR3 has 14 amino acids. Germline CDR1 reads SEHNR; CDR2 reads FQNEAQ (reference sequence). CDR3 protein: CASSVGSSGNTIYF. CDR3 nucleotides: TGTGCCAGCAGCGTGGGGAGCTCTGGAAACACCATATATTTT.

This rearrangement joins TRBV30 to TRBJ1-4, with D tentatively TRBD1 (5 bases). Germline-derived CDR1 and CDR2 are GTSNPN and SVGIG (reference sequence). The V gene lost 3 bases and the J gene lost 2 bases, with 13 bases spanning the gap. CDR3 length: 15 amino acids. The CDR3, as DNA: TGTGCCTGGAGCGGCAGGGTTGGGACTAATGAAAAACTGTTTTTT. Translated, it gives CAWSGRVGTNEKLFF.

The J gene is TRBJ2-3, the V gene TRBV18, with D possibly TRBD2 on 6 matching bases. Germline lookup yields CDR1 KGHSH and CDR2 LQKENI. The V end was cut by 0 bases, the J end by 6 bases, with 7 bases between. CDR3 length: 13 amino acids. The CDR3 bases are TGTGCCAGCTCACCACCGGGGGGTGATACGCAGTATTTT. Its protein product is CASSPPGGDTQYF.

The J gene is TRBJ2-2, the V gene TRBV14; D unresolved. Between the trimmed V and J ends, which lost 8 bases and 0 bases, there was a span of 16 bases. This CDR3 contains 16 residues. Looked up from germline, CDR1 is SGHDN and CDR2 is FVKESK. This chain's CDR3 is CASSSSKFANTGELFF. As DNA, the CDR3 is TGTGCCAGCTCCAGTTCCAAATTCGCGAACACCGGGGAGCTGTTTTTT.

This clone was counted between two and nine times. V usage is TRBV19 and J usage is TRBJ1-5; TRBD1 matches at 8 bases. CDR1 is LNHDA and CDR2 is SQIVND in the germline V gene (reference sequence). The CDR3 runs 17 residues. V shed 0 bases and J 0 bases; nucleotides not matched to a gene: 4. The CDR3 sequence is CASSIDGDRTSNQPQHF. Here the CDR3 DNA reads TGTGCCAGTAGTATAGACGGGGACAGGACTAGCAATCAGCCCCAGCATTTT.

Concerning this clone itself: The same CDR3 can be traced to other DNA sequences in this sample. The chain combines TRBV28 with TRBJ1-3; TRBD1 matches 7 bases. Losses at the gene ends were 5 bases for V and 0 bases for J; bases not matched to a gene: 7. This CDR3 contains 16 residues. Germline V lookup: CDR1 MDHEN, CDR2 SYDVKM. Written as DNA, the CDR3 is TGTGCCAGCAGTCGCACCCGGGACAGCTCTGGAAACACCATATATTTT. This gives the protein CASSRTRDSSGNTIYF.